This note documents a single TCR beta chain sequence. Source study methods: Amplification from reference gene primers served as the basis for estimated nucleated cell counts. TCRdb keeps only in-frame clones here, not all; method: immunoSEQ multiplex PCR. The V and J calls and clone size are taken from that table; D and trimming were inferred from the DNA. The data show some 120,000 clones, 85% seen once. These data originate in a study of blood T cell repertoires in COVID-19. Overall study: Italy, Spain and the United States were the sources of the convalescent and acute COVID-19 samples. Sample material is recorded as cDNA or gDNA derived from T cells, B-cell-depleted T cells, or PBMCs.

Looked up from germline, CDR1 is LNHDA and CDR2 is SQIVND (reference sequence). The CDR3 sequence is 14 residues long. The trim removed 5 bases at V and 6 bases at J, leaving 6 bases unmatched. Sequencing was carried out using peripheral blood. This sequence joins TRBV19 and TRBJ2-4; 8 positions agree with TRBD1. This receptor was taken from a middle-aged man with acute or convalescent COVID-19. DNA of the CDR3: TGTGCCAGTAGTCCGCACAGGGGGAGAAACATTCAGTACTTC. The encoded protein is CASSPHRGRNIQYF.